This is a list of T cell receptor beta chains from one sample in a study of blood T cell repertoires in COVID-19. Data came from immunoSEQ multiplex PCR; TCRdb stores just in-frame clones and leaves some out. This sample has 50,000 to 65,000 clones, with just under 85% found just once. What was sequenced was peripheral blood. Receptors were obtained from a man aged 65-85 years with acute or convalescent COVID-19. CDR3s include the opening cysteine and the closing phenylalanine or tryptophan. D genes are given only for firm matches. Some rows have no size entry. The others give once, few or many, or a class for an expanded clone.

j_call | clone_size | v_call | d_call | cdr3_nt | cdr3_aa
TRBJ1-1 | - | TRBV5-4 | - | TGTGCCAGCAGCCCCGGGAACACTGAAGCTTTCTTT | CASSPGNTEAFF
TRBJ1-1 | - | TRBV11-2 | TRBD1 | TGTGCCAGCCAGATCCGACAGGGTGTGACTGAAGCTTTCTTT | CASQIRQGVTEAFF
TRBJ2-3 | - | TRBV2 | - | TGTGCCAGCAGTGAGGGGGCAAACAGATACGCCGTACAGTATTTT | CASSEGANRYAVQYF
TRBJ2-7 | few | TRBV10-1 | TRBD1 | TGCGCCAGCAGTGATCCGGGACAGGCCTACGAGCAGTACTTC | CASSDPGQAYEQYF
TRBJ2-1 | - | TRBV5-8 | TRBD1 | TGTGCCAGCAGCTTGGGCAGGGGGAATGTAGGGGGCTTTAATGAGCAGTTCTTC | CASSLGRGNVGGFNEQFF
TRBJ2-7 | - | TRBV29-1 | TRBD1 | TGCAGCGTAACGACAGGGGAAGACGAGCAGTACTTC | CSVTTGEDEQYF
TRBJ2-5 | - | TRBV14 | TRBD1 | TGTGCCAGCAGCCAGGCCACCTCCGGGACAGAGAAGACCCAGTACTTC | CASSQATSGTEKTQYF
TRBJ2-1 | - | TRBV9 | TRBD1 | TGTGCCAGCAGCTCCAGGGCAGGGGGCAATGAGCAGTTCTTC | CASSSRAGGNEQFF
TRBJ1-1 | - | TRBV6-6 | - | TGTGCCAGCAGTTACTTGGGCAGGGCCACTGAAGCTTTCTTT | CASSYLGRATEAFF
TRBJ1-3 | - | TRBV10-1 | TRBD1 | TGCGCCAGCAGGACAGGGGCTGGAAACACCATATATTTT | CASRTGAGNTIYF